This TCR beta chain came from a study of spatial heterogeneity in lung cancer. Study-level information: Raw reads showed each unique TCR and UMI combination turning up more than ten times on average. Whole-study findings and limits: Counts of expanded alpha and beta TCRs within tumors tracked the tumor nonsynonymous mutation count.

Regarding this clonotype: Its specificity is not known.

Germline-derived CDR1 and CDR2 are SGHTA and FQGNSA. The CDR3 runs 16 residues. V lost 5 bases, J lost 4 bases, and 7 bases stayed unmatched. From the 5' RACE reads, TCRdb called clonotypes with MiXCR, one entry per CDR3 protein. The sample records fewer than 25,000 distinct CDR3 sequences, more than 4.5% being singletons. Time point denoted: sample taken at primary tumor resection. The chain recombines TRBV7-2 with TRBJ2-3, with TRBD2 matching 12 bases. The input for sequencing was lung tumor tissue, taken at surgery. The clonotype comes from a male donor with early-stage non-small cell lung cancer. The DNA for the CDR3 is TGTGCCAGCAGCCTCCTAGCGGGAGGGCAGGCAGATACGCAGTATTTT. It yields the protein CASSLLAGGQADTQYF.